The clone carrying this T cell receptor beta chain was detected ten times or more. Its specificity is not known. Germline loops: CDR1 SGHAT, CDR2 FQNNGV. The CDR3 has 18 amino acids. J was trimmed by 3 bases and V by 0 bases; bases with no gene match: 7. Documented time point: newly diagnosed GD, antithyroid drugs for less than 3 months. RNA from PBMCs was the source of the TCR library. The record originates from a study of regulatory T cells in long-lasting Graves disease. Looking at the study overall: Graves' patients, diagnosed recently, had received antithyroid drugs under 3 months.

TCR beta libraries were built with iRepertoire HTBI primers and Arm-PCR of CDR3 regions. MiXCR, applied by TCRdb to the multiplex PCR reads, yields one record per CDR3 protein. The sample has roughly 400,000 distinct CDR3 sequences, 16% seen once; the top ten hold under 30%. Study-level findings and limits: Sharing of public clonotypes was greater in persistent patients (around 2,500) than in new patients (almost 1,000). Persistent disease was characterized by preferential usage of TRBV28, TRBJ1-2 and TRBJ2-5.

These same data were also listed under a study on T cells in Graves' hyperthyroidism and ophthalmopathy. From that report: Lactation, pregnancy, other autoimmune disease or uncontrolled infection led to exclusion of patients.

The TCR was taken from a woman between 18 and 30 years old with Graves disease. V and J are TRBV11-2 and TRBJ2-3, with TRBD2 matching over 12 bases. The sequenced sample was peripheral blood mononuclear cells (PBMCs), obtained at new diagnosis, from a patient treated with antithyroid drugs. In nucleotides, the CDR3 is TGTGCCAGCAGCTTAGATGTCGGACTAGCGGGACGGACAGATACGCAGTATTTT. It is translated as CASSLDVGLAGRTDTQYF. Variable domain in full (rest from reference TRBV11-2 and TRBJ2-3): EAGVAQSPRYKIIEKRQSVAFWCNPISGHATLYWYQQILGQGPKLLIQFQNNGVVDDSQLPKDRFSAERLKGVDSTLKIQPAKLEDSAVYLCASSLDVGLAGRTDTQYFGPGTRLTVL.